This passage covers 2 T cell receptor beta chains from one sample sequenced in a study of shared clonotypes between healthy human individuals. Data came from immunoSEQ multiplex PCR; TCRdb stores just in-frame clones and leaves some out. The table records some 1.5 million clones, 95% to 99% of them present only once. The specimen sequenced was naive CD4+ T cells sorted from blood. Subset here: CD45RA+ positively selected. The receptors derive from a young man in good health.

The chain couples TRBV7-9 to TRBJ2-4; 7 bases fit TRBD1. J gave up 6 bases and V 1 base, and 6 bases lay outside the gene matches. In germline, CDR1 is SEHNR, CDR2 FQNEAQ (reference sequence). The CDR3 covers 15 residues. CDR3 sequence (DNA): TGTGCCAGCAGCTTAGAAAGGGGGCTCGGAAACATTCAGTACTTC. This encodes CASSLERGLGNIQYF. Full variable domain (outside the CDR3, taken from reference TRBV7-9 and TRBJ2-4): DTGVSQNPRHKITKRGQNVTFRCDPISEHNRLYWYRQTLGQGPEFLTYFQNEAQLEKSRLLSDRFSAERPKGSFSTLEIQRTEQGDSAMYLCASSLERGLGNIQYFGAGTRLSVL.

This rearrangement joins TRBV7-6 to TRBJ1-2; 8 bases align to TRBD1. The V gene end was trimmed by 1 base and the J gene end by 5 bases; junction bases not matched to a gene: 6. Germline V gene sequence: CDR1 SGHVS, CDR2 FNYEAQ. This CDR3 spans 15 amino acids. In DNA, the CDR3 is TGTGCCAGCAGCTTAGATCAGGGGGCACTTTATGGCTACACCTTC. Its translation: CASSLDQGALYGYTF.